Following are 29 T cell receptor beta chains from one sample sequenced in a study of blood T cell repertoires in COVID-19. Libraries were prepared by immunoSEQ multiplex PCR; TCRdb keeps only in-frame clonotypes and omits some of them. Among 130,000 or so clones listed, about 80% were seen once. Sequenced sample: peripheral blood. The receptor set was obtained from a woman aged 55 to 70 with acute or convalescent COVID-19.

The chain employs TRBV10-3 and TRBJ2-3, with unresolved D. Germline CDR1 ENHRY, CDR2 SYGVKD. This CDR3 contains 14 residues. V shed 5 bases and J shed 5 bases, with 14 bases lying between them. The CDR3 region has the DNA TGTGCCATCAGTCGCCCGAGTCGAAGAGATACGCAGTATTTT. Protein sequence: CAISRPSRRDTQYF.

The chain has TRBV6-5 and TRBJ1-5; 7 bases are shared with TRBD1. There are 12 residues in the CDR3. V shed 10 bases and J 9 bases; nucleotides not matched to a gene: 9. CDR1 MNHEY and CDR2 SVGAGI come from the germline V gene. The DNA of the CDR3 is TGTGCCACTGGACAGGCTGCAGGGCCCCAGCATTTT. It yields the protein CATGQAAGPQHF.

The chain is built from TRBV5-5 and TRBJ2-7; possibly TRBD2 for D (5 bases). The V and J ends lost 3 bases and 0 bases respectively, with 7 bases between them. Germline V lookup: CDR1 SGHKS, CDR2 YYEKEE (reference sequence). This CDR3 is 13 amino acids long. This CDR3 reads CASSSTSSYEQYV. The DNA for the CDR3 is TGTGCCAGCAGCTCAACTAGCTCCTACGAGCAGTACGTC.

This sequence joins TRBV7-9 and TRBJ1-1; 9 bases are a match to TRBD1. The V gene's germline CDR1 is SEHNR and CDR2 FQNEAQ (reference sequence). The CDR3 is 13 amino acids. V dropped 7 bases and J dropped 5; count of bases not matched to a gene: 5. The DNA for the CDR3 is TGTGCCAGCAAACAGGGGGCGCGGACTGAAGCTTTCTTT. Encoded protein: CASKQGARTEAFF.

The gene calls are TRBV5-1 and TRBJ1-2, with 7 bases that match TRBD1. Germline-derived CDR1 and CDR2 are SGHRS and YFSETQ. CDR3 size: 15 residues. V lost 0 bases and J lost 8; bases outside the gene matches: 10. The CDR3 DNA reads as TGCGCCAGCAGCTTGGCAGGCGGCAGGGGGACGGGCTACACCTTC. It yields the protein CASSLAGGRGTGYTF. Together with reference TRBV5-1 and TRBJ1-2, the CDR3 gives the full variable domain: KAGVTQTPRYLIKTRGQQVTLSCSPISGHRSVSWYQQTPGQGLQFLFEYFSETQRNKGNFPGRFSGRQFSNSRSEMNVSTLELGDSALYLCASSLAGGRGTGYTFGSGTRLTVV.

The table lists this clone with a count of one. This rearrangement joins TRBV9 to TRBJ2-3, with D hard to call. The CDR3 runs 14 residues. V gave up 0 bases and J gave up 6 bases, with 11 bases separating them. Germline CDR1 reads SGDLS; CDR2 reads YYNGEE. The CDR3 nucleotides are TGTGCCAGCAGCGTAGACTACGGCTTTGATACGCAGTATTTT. The encoded protein is CASSVDYGFDTQYF.

The J gene is TRBJ1-5, the V gene TRBV30, with D tentatively TRBD1 (6 bases). Between the trimmed V and J ends, which lost 1 base and 4 bases, there was a span of 17 bases. This CDR3 is built from 16 residues. The V gene's germline CDR1 is GTSNPN and CDR2 SVGIG (reference sequence). CDR3 in amino acids: CAWSGALRQANQPQHF. The CDR3 DNA sequence: TGTGCCTGGAGTGGGGCACTGAGACAGGCAAATCAGCCCCAGCATTTT.

This clone has only a few counts. The rearrangement links TRBV5-6 to TRBJ1-5, with TRBD1 identical over 8 bases. Germline V gives CDR1 SGHDT, CDR2 YYEEEE. This CDR3 comprises 16 residues. V trimming: 2 bases; J trimming: 4 bases; junction bases outside the gene matches: 8. The chain's CDR3 is CASSFRRGRANQPQHF. The CDR3 DNA reads TGTGCCAGCAGCTTCCGCAGGGGGCGCGCGAATCAGCCCCAGCATTTT. Variable domain in full (rest from reference TRBV5-6 and TRBJ1-5): DAGVTQSPTHLIKTRGQQVTLRCSPKSGHDTVSWYQQALGQGPQFIFQYYEEEERQRGNFPDRFSGHQFPNYSSELNVNALLLGDSALYLCASSFRRGRANQPQHFGDGTRLSIL.

The chain combines TRBV7-2 with TRBJ1-6; 7 bases agree with TRBD1. V was pared by 6 bases and J by 7 bases, with 9 bases of the junction left unmatched. In germline, CDR1 is SGHTA, CDR2 FQGNSA. The CDR3 is made up of 15 amino acids. CDR3 protein: CASRAWDRKNSPLHF. Written as DNA, the CDR3 is TGTGCCAGCAGGGCCTGGGACAGAAAAAATTCACCCCTCCACTTT.

The chain joins TRBV12-3 or TRBV12-4 to TRBJ1-2; 9 nucleotides match TRBD1. This CDR3 is built from 13 residues. V dropped 5 bases and J dropped 4; count of bases not matched to a gene: 2. CDR3 bases: TGTGCCAGCAGTCGACAGGGGGTCTATGGCTACACCTTC. Translation gives CASSRQGVYGYTF.

The rearrangement joins TRBV27 to TRBJ1-6; a possible D gene is TRBD1 (6 bases). The length of the CDR3 is 14 residues. Trimming took off 7 bases at V and 10 bases at J, with 17 bases between the two ends. Germline V gene sequence: CDR1 MNHEY, CDR2 SMNVEV (reference sequence). CDR3 region: CASTPRGGGSPLHF. CDR3 sequence (DNA): TGTGCCAGCACGCCCAGGGGTGGTGGCTCACCCCTCCACTTT.

This chain joins TRBV19 and TRBJ2-6, with TRBD2 matching over 7 bases. The length of the CDR3 is 18 residues. After removal of 2 bases from V and 0 bases from J, the junction contained 7 bases not matched to a gene. Germline V gene lookup returns CDR1 LNHDA and CDR2 SQIVND (reference sequence). This CDR3 is CASSIRASGSSGANVLTF. In DNA, the CDR3 is TGTGCCAGTAGTATAAGGGCTAGCGGTAGCTCTGGGGCCAACGTCCTGACTTTC.

The chain links TRBV5-1 to TRBJ1-1, with 7 bases matching TRBD1. Per the germline V gene, CDR1 is SGHRS and CDR2 is YFSETQ. The trim removed 2 bases at V and 3 bases at J, leaving 16 bases unmatched. The CDR3 runs to 18 residues. This CDR3 reads CASSFNKPTGERDTEAFF. The CDR3 region has the DNA TGCGCCAGCAGCTTCAATAAGCCCACAGGGGAGAGAGACACTGAAGCTTTCTTT. Full variable domain (remainder filled in from reference TRBV5-1 and TRBJ1-1): KAGVTQTPRYLIKTRGQQVTLSCSPISGHRSVSWYQQTPGQGLQFLFEYFSETQRNKGNFPGRFSGRQFSNSRSEMNVSTLELGDSALYLCASSFNKPTGERDTEAFFGQGTRLTVV.

The V gene is TRBV5-1, the J gene TRBJ2-1, with a weak D call TRBD2 (6 bases). Trimming removed 0 bases from V and 5 bases from J, with 15 bases in between. The CDR3 is 16 amino acids. CDR1 is SGHRS, CDR2 YFSETQ, per germline. The CDR3 here is CASSLEWRVGHNEQFF. The CDR3 DNA reads TGCGCCAGCAGCTTGGAGTGGAGGGTTGGACACAATGAGCAGTTCTTC.

V is TRBV4-1 and J is TRBJ1-5; 7 bases are a match to TRBD1. The CDR3 is made up of 17 amino acids. Trimming cost V 1 base and J 3 bases; bases outside gene matches: 9. Germline V lookup: CDR1 MGHRA, CDR2 YSYEKL. CDR3: CASSQGLGTVYNQPQHF. The CDR3 DNA reads as TGCGCCAGCAGCCAAGGCCTCGGGACAGTTTACAATCAGCCCCAGCATTTT.

Here the CDR3 DNA reads TGTGCCTGGAGTGTAAATCGGGTGGATACGCAGTATTTT. Translating it yields CAWSVNRVDTQYF. This chain uses TRBV30 with TRBJ2-3; no firm D call. The germline V gene has CDR1 GTSNPN and CDR2 SVGIG (reference sequence). V was trimmed by 0 bases and J by 6 bases, leaving 10 bases between them. The CDR3 has 13 residues.

V is TRBV5-1 and J is TRBJ2-5; TRBD1 is a possible D gene (5 bases). There are 18 residues in the CDR3. The germline CDR1 and CDR2 sequences are SGHRS and YFSETQ. V was pared by 1 base and J by 2 bases, with 21 bases between. The CDR3 sequence: CASSLIKVIQDGQETQYF. The CDR3 nucleotides read TGCGCCAGCAGCTTGATAAAGGTCATACAGGACGGTCAAGAGACCCAGTACTTC.

The V gene is TRBV19, the J gene TRBJ1-1, with 8 bases that match TRBD1. Germline trimming cut 6 bases from V and 4 bases from J; bases unmatched to any gene: 7. The germline CDR1 and CDR2 sequences are LNHDA and SQIVND (reference sequence). The CDR3 runs to 14 residues. CDR3 DNA: TGTGCCAGTAGGCAGGGGGCGGGGAGCACTGAAGCTTTCTTT. Protein sequence: CASRQGAGSTEAFF.

This rearrangement joins TRBV7-2 to TRBJ2-7; D is perhaps TRBD2 (5 bases). CDR1 is SGHTA, CDR2 FQGNSA, per germline. The CDR3 runs 13 residues. V dropped 1 base and J dropped 4 bases, with 8 bases sitting between them. The CDR3 nucleotides read TGTGCCAGCAGCTTAGATCCGGGGTACGAGCAGTACGTC. This sequence encodes CASSLDPGYEQYV.

This chain links TRBV29-1 with TRBJ1-2; 9 positions agree with TRBD1. This CDR3 has 14 residues. V lost 7 bases, J lost 2 bases, and 8 bases stayed unmatched. CDR1 and CDR2 (germline): SQVTM, ANQGSEA. In nucleotides, the CDR3 is TGCAGCGCTGACCGGACAGGGGAGAACTATGGCTACACCTTC. Residues: CSADRTGENYGYTF.

The rearrangement links TRBV5-1 to TRBJ1-1; possibly TRBD1 for D (6 bases). The CDR3 covers 14 residues. V lost 0 bases and J 1 base, leaving 7 bases between the germline ends. Looked up from germline, CDR1 is SGHRS and CDR2 is YFSETQ. The CDR3 bases are TGCGCCAGCAGCTTGGAGGGGGAGAACACTGAAGCTTTCTTT. Protein sequence: CASSLEGENTEAFF.

This clone was found once. The V gene is TRBV5-6, the J gene TRBJ2-7, with 10 bases that match TRBD2. V lost 0 bases and J lost 2; bases outside the gene matches: 2. Germline-derived CDR1 and CDR2 are SGHDT and YYEEEE. There are 15 residues in the CDR3. CDR3 bases: TGTGCCAGCAGCTTGGTAAGCGGGGGGGCCTACGAGCAGTACTTC. Translation: CASSLVSGGAYEQYF.

This chain links TRBV28 with TRBJ2-3, with 7 bases identical to TRBD2. CDR1 and CDR2 from the germline V gene are MDHEN and SYDVKM. With V trimmed by 3 bases and J by 0 bases, 3 bases remained unmatched. The CDR3 sequence is 15 residues long. The CDR3 loop reads CASSFRRESTDTQYF. The DNA for the CDR3 is TGTGCCAGCAGTTTCCGGCGGGAGAGCACAGATACGCAGTATTTT. Combining the CDR3 with reference TRBV28 and TRBJ2-3 gives the whole variable domain DVKVTQSSRYLVKRTGEKVFLECVQDMDHENMFWYRQDPGLGLRLIYFSYDVKMKEKGDIPEGYSVSREKKERFSLILESASTNQTSMYLCASSFRRESTDTQYFGPGTRLTVL.

The chain is built from TRBV24-1 and TRBJ1-5; D perhaps matches TRBD1 (5 bases). The germline V gene encodes CDR1 KGHDR and CDR2 SFDVKD. The CDR3 is made up of 13 amino acids. Trimming left V 3 bases short and J 9 bases short, with 11 bases between. The CDR3 coding sequence is TGTGCCACCAGTGATCAGGGTTGGGGGCCCCAGCATTTT. Translation gives CATSDQGWGPQHF.

The V and J genes are TRBV4-2 and TRBJ1-2; D unresolved. V lost 0 bases, J lost 3 bases, and 5 bases lay in between. This CDR3 has 13 amino acids. Germline CDR1 LGHNA, CDR2 YNFKEQ. DNA of the CDR3: TGTGCCAGCAGCCAAGAGGAGGACTATGGCTACACCTTC. Translating gives CASSQEEDYGYTF.

The chain carries TRBV4-2 and TRBJ2-7; a possible D gene is TRBD1 (5 bases). Looked up from germline, CDR1 is LGHNA and CDR2 is YNFKEQ. V lost 2 bases and J 0 bases, leaving 11 bases between the germline ends. The CDR3 consists of 15 residues. CDR3 sequence reads: CASSQTRVNSYEQYF. The CDR3 nucleotides read TGTGCCAGCAGCCAAACCAGGGTAAACTCCTACGAGCAGTACTTC.

This clone was counted only a few times. The chain links TRBV3-1 (or the pseudogene TRBV3-2) to TRBJ1-4; D gene uncertain. Germline V gene sequence: CDR1 LGHDT, CDR2 YNNKEL (reference sequence). The CDR3 contains 13 residues. Trimming shortened V by 0 bases and J by 11 bases, and 10 bases separated the two germline ends. The CDR3 DNA sequence: TGTGCCAGCAGCCAAGATTCGCTCAGTAAACTGTTTTTT. It specifies CASSQDSLSKLFF.

This clone was counted a few times. The chain combines TRBV18 with TRBJ1-6; TRBD1 agrees at 8 bases. The CDR3 contains 15 residues. Germline CDR1 and CDR2: KGHSH and LQKENI. Trimming took 3 bases from V and 7 from J; bases not matched to a gene: 5. The CDR3 here is CASSPSGQGNSPLHF. DNA of the CDR3: TGTGCCAGCTCACCCTCCGGACAGGGAAATTCACCCCTCCACTTT.

The chain recombines TRBV9 with TRBJ2-1; D remains unclear. V lost 0 bases and J 5 bases, leaving 9 bases between the germline ends. Germline CDR1 and CDR2: SGDLS and YYNGEE. The CDR3 consists of 14 residues. In DNA form, the CDR3 reads TGTGCCAGCAGCGTAGAAAGAGTTAACAATGAGCAGTTCTTC. Protein sequence: CASSVERVNNEQFF.